One sample yielded the 25 T cell receptor beta chains listed below, sequenced in a study of regulatory T cells in long-lasting Graves disease. Researchers made TCR beta libraries by using iRepertoire HTBI primers and running Arm-PCR on CDR3 regions. TCRdb itself ran the multiplex PCR reads through MiXCR, one entry per CDR3 protein. Among about 400,000 distinct CDR3 sequences listed, around 20% were seen once. Specified time point: persistent/refractory GD, antithyroid drugs over 5 years with positive TRAb. RNA extracted from PBMCs served as the sequencing template. The starting material was peripheral blood mononuclear cells (PBMCs), obtained when the disease was refractory, from a patient treated with antithyroid drugs. These TCRs come from a female donor with Graves disease.

This clonotype was seen repeatedly, ten times or more. The CDR3 here is CASSPQAGNTGELFF. The CDR3 region has the DNA TGTGCCAGCAGCCCACAGGCAGGGAACACCGGGGAGCTGTTTTTT. The genes are TRBV7-9 and TRBJ2-2; a possible D gene is TRBD1 (5 bases). The length of the CDR3 is 15 residues. CDR1 is SEHNR, CDR2 FQNEAQ, per germline (reference sequence). The ends were cut back, 5 bases at V and 1 base at J, with 11 bases in the middle.

This clonotype was counted many times. The chain is built from TRBV12-3 or TRBV12-4 and TRBJ2-5; 7 bases map to TRBD2. This CDR3 is 14 amino acids long. V trimming: 3 bases; J trimming: 3 bases; junction bases outside the gene matches: 4. DNA for the CDR3: TGTGCCAGCAGTTTGCAGCGGGGCAAAGAGACCCAGTACTTC. Residues: CASSLQRGKETQYF.

This chain links TRBV12-3 or TRBV12-4 with TRBJ1-5, with TRBD1 matching 9 bases. V dropped 3 bases and J dropped 3; count of bases not matched to a gene: 6. This CDR3 contains 16 residues. CDR3 residues: CASSFGDRDINQPQHF. CDR3 in DNA: TGTGCCAGCAGTTTCGGGGACAGGGATATCAATCAGCCCCAGCATTTT.

The chain has TRBV20-1 and TRBJ2-7; 7 bases fit TRBD1. This CDR3 is 14 amino acids long. The germline CDR1 and CDR2 sequences are DFQATT and SNEGSKA (reference sequence). Trimming took 3 bases from V and 3 from J; bases not matched to a gene: 8. CDR3 amino acids: CSASPGTDFYEQYF. The CDR3 DNA sequence: TGCAGTGCTAGCCCTGGGACAGACTTCTACGAGCAGTACTTC.

The sample holds many counts of this clonotype. The chain joins TRBV15 to TRBJ2-7; perhaps TRBD1 as D (5 bases). Trimming pared 0 bases from V and 3 bases from J, leaving 9 bases between. Germline V gene lookup returns CDR1 LNHNV and CDR2 YYDKDF (reference sequence). This CDR3 is 14 amino acids long. CDR3 DNA: TGTGCCACCAGCAGAGATAGGGGTAGCTACGAGCAGTACTTC. Amino acid sequence: CATSRDRGSYEQYF.

Many counts were recorded for this clonotype. The junction shows a germline mismatch at one end, possibly a read error. V gene TRBV28 combines with J gene TRBJ1-2, with 7 bases that match TRBD1. Germline loops: CDR1 MDHEN, CDR2 SYDVKM. The CDR3 consists of 14 residues. The CDR3 spells CASSPRQGNYRYTF. CDR3 DNA: TGTGCCAGCAGTCCCCGACAGGGAAACTATCGCTACACCTTC.

Many counts were recorded for this clonotype. The CDR3 nucleotides are TGTGCCAGCAGCTTAGGGCAGGAGAACACTGAAGCTTTCTTT. This translates into CASSLGQENTEAFF. The chain recombines TRBV7-9 with TRBJ1-1, with unresolved D. The V end lost 1 base, the J end lost 1 base, and 7 bases lay between the germline ends. The CDR3 totals 14 residues. The germline CDR1 and CDR2 sequences are SEHNR and FQNEAQ (reference sequence).

Only a few counts were recorded for this clonotype. V gene TRBV19 combines with J gene TRBJ2-2, with D perhaps matching TRBD2 (5 bases). Between the trimmed V and J ends, which lost 5 bases and 7 bases, there was a span of 11 bases. Per germline, CDR1 LNHDA and CDR2 SQIVND (reference sequence). There are 13 residues in the CDR3. The CDR3 reads CASSRGTIGELFF. The DNA for the CDR3 is TGTGCCAGTAGTCGGGGAACCATCGGGGAGCTGTTTTTT. Supplemented by reference TRBV19 and TRBJ2-2, the full variable domain reads DGGITQSPKYLFRKEGQNVTLSCEQNLNHDAMYWYRQDPGQGLRLIYYSQIVNDFQKGDIAEGYSVSREKKESFPLTVTSAQKNPTAFYLCASSRGTIGELFFGEGSRLTVL.

This clonotype appeared many times. This sequence joins TRBV19 and TRBJ2-2; D remains unclear. The CDR3 runs to 14 residues. V lost 3 bases and J 1 base, leaving 6 bases between the germline ends. Germline V gene data show CDR1 as LNHDA and CDR2 as SQIVND (reference sequence). This CDR3 reads CASSIALNTGELFF. CDR3 DNA: TGTGCCAGTAGTATCGCTCTGAACACCGGGGAGCTGTTTTTT.

This chain uses TRBV5-4 with TRBJ2-5; 11 bases align to TRBD2. This CDR3 is built from 12 residues. CDR1 is SGHNT, CDR2 YYREEE, per germline (reference sequence). The CDR3 nucleotides are TGTGGTAGCGGGAGGGCGCAAGAGACCCAGTACTTC. It is translated as CGSGRAQETQYF.

This clonotype has ten or more counts. The chain combines TRBV15 with TRBJ1-4; unclear D gene. CDR1 LNHNV and CDR2 YYDKDF come from the germline V gene (reference sequence). The CDR3 has 17 amino acids. V was trimmed by 2 bases and J by 4 bases, leaving 17 bases between them. The CDR3 reads CATSRQRFFDGNEKLFF. The CDR3 nucleotides are TGTGCCACCAGCAGACAACGGTTTTTTGATGGTAATGAAAAACTGTTTTTT.

The chain has TRBV28 and TRBJ1-4; a weak D match, TRBD1 (5 bases). V lost 5 bases to trimming and J lost 7 bases, with 11 bases between them. This CDR3 is 13 amino acids long. CDR1 and CDR2 from the germline V gene are MDHEN and SYDVKM. CDR3 protein: CASSGLTGEKLFF. The CDR3 nucleotides read TGTGCCAGCAGTGGGCTCACAGGTGAAAAACTGTTTTTT.

The chain couples TRBV19 to TRBJ1-5; D not certain. V gave up 11 bases and J gave up 5 bases, with 16 bases separating them. CDR1 is LNHDA and CDR2 is SQIVND in the germline V gene (reference sequence). This CDR3 is 13 amino acids long. CDR3 residues: CAFKVGRDQPQHF. As DNA, the CDR3 is TGTGCCTTCAAGGTCGGCAGAGATCAGCCCCAGCATTTT.

The chain carries TRBV20-1 and TRBJ2-1; TRBD2 aligns across 9 bases. The germline V gene has CDR1 DFQATT and CDR2 SNEGSKA (reference sequence). The CDR3 runs to 15 residues. J lost 4 bases, V lost 3 bases, and 7 bases had no gene match. The CDR3 nucleotides are TGCAGTGCTAGTGGGCGCGGGAGGGTATACAATGAGCAGTTCTTC. Translating it yields CSASGRGRVYNEQFF.

The rearrangement links TRBV4-1 to TRBJ2-7, with 7 nucleotides matching TRBD1. CDR1 is MGHRA, CDR2 YSYEKL, per germline. The CDR3 covers 15 residues. The ends lost 1 base at V and 4 bases at J; junction bases unmatched: 7. The CDR3 spells CASSQVKTGRYEQYF. DNA for the CDR3: TGCGCCAGCAGCCAAGTCAAGACAGGGAGATACGAGCAGTACTTC.

This clonotype was picked up a small number of times. This sequence joins TRBV20-1 and TRBJ1-1; D unclear. Germline lookup yields CDR1 DFQATT and CDR2 SNEGSKA (reference sequence). The CDR3 totals 8 residues. Deletions cut 8 bases from V and 6 bases from J, with 4 bases between. The CDR3 DNA reads TGCAGTAACTCTGAAGCTTTCTTT. It is translated as CSNSEAFF.

V usage is TRBV20-1 and J usage is TRBJ2-5, with TRBD1 identical over 11 bases. The CDR3 has 16 amino acids. V gave up 6 bases and J gave up 2 bases; unmatched junction bases: 11. Germline V lookup: CDR1 DFQATT, CDR2 SNEGSKA (reference sequence). The CDR3 region is CSAPNLDRGRQETQYF. The CDR3 coding sequence is TGCAGTGCCCCTAACCTGGACAGGGGGCGGCAAGAGACCCAGTACTTC.

Note on this clonotype: This CDR3 is missing its conserved last phenylalanine or tryptophan, likely due to a read error. The chain employs TRBV6-9 and TRBJ2-7; D is unclear. Germline V gives CDR1 MNHGY, CDR2 SVAAGI. The CDR3 has 12 amino acids. The CDR3 spells CASSSSSHEQYL. The CDR3 DNA follows: TGTGCCAGCAGTTCCTCCTCCCACGAGCAGTACCTC.

At least ten counts were recorded for this clonotype. This sequence joins TRBV2 and TRBJ2-7; D is possibly TRBD1 or TRBD2 (5 bases each). The germline V and J ends were trimmed by 6 bases and 6 bases, with 15 bases remaining between them. This CDR3 is built from 13 residues. Germline loops: CDR1 SNHLY, CDR2 FYNNEI. CDR3 sequence reads: CASSPGTGPEQYF. In nucleotides, the CDR3 is TGTGCCAGCAGCCCCGGGACGGGACCCGAGCAGTACTTC.

This clonotype was detected ten times or more. The CDR3 region has the DNA TGTGCCAGCAGTCCTAGCGGGAGAGGCTACGAGCAGTACTTC. Residues: CASSPSGRGYEQYF. The chain carries TRBV2 and TRBJ2-7, with 10 bases identical to TRBD2. Looked up from germline, CDR1 is SNHLY and CDR2 is FYNNEI. The CDR3 loop spans 14 amino acids. The V and J ends lost 5 bases and 3 bases, in that order; junction bases with no gene match: 4.

The chain has TRBV9 and TRBJ2-7; D might be TRBD2 (5 bases). V dropped 0 bases and J dropped 2 bases, with 12 bases sitting between them. Germline CDR1 reads SGDLS; CDR2 reads YYNGEE. The CDR3 totals 15 residues. The CDR3 nucleotides are TGTGCCAGCAGCGTAGCCGGGGTAGCTACCTACGAGCAGTACTTC. Its protein product is CASSVAGVATYEQYF.

This clonotype was picked up many times. V is TRBV2 and J is TRBJ1-6; maybe TRBD1 (5 bases). Germline assignment: CDR1 SNHLY and CDR2 FYNNEI. The CDR3 consists of 15 residues. V lost 5 bases and J 9 bases, leaving 17 bases between the germline ends. The DNA of the CDR3 is TGTGCCAGCAGTCCATCCCAGGGATTCTCTTCACCCCTCCACTTT. Translation gives CASSPSQGFSSPLHF. The full variable domain, with the rest looked up from reference TRBV2 and TRBJ1-6, is EPEVTQTPSHQVTQMGQEVILRCVPISNHLYFYWYRQILGQKVEFLVSFYNNEISEKSEIFDDQFSVERPDGSNFTLKIRSTKLEDSAMYFCASSPSQGFSSPLHFGNGTRLTVT.

This clonotype was observed a handful of times. The V gene is TRBV4-3, the J gene TRBJ2-2; D remains unclear. V shed 4 bases and J shed 6 bases, with 18 bases lying between them. Germline V CDR1 and CDR2: LGHNA, YSLEER. This CDR3 spans 16 amino acids. Here the CDR3 reads CASSPMKTLGAGELFF. CDR3 bases: TGCGCCAGCAGCCCTATGAAAACCCTAGGCGCCGGGGAGCTGTTTTTT.

This clonotype showed up just a few times. The chain recombines TRBV7-2 with TRBJ2-2; D is possibly TRBD1 (6 bases). V was cut by 6 bases and J by 8 bases, with 13 bases left in between. Germline CDR1 and CDR2: SGHTA and FQGNSA. The CDR3 has 13 residues. This chain's CDR3 is CASRPKGGGELFF. The CDR3 bases are TGTGCCAGCAGACCGAAAGGGGGTGGGGAGCTGTTTTTT. Drawing the rest from reference TRBV7-2 and TRBJ2-2, the complete variable domain is GAGVSQSPSNKVTEKGKDVELRCDPISGHTALYWYRQSLGQGLEFLIYFQGNSAPDKSGLPSDRFSAERTGGSVSTLTIQRTQQEDSAVYLCASRPKGGGELFFGEGSRLTVL.

This clonotype has a single count. This could be a read error, since a much larger clone is one nucleotide away. This sequence joins TRBV28 and TRBJ2-2, with no clear D. Germline-derived CDR1 and CDR2 are MDHEN and SYDVKM. There are 18 residues in the CDR3. This chain's CDR3 is CVSSSLRSSSGNTGELFF. The CDR3 DNA follows: TGTGTCAGCAGCTCTTTAAGGAGTTCGTCGGGGAACACCGGGGAGCTGTTTTTT.